A selection of T cell receptor beta chains follows, all from one sample in a study of OX40 agonist ivuxolimab in advanced cancers. The method was immunoSEQ multiplex PCR; TCRdb's version includes in-frame clones alone and lacks a portion of them. The repertoire holds roughly 50,000 clones, with around four fifths as singletons. This material consisted of CD4+ or CD8+ T cells sorted from blood, taken in a trial of the OX40 agonist ivuxolimab. The receptor set was obtained from an adult with an advanced solid tumor such as melanoma, head and neck, liver or kidney cancer. CDR3s include the opening cysteine and the closing phenylalanine or tryptophan. D genes are given only for firm matches. Clone size, where shown, is once, few, many, or a class for clones that have expanded.

j_call v_call d_call clone_size cdr3_nt cdr3_aa
TRBJ2-7 TRBV29-1 TRBD2 - TGCAGCGTTTCCGGGACTAGCGGGGGTTCTTACGAGCAGTACTTC CSVSGTSGGSYEQYF
TRBJ2-5 TRBV4-3 TRBD2 - TGCGCCAGCAGCCAAGACGACGGCGGGGGGGAGGAGACCCAGTACTTC CASSQDDGGGEETQYF
TRBJ2-5 TRBV5-1 TRBD1 - TGCGCCAGCAGCCGGAGGACAGGGGGCGAAGAGACCCAGTACTTC CASSRRTGGEETQYF
TRBJ2-5 TRBV11-3 - - TGTGCCAGCAGCTCGCCGGGACCTGGGGTGGAGACCCAGTACTTC CASSSPGPGVETQYF
TRBJ2-2 TRBV11-1 - few TGTGCCAGCAGCTTAGCAGGGCAGACCGGGGAGCTGTTTTTT CASSLAGQTGELFF
TRBJ1-2 TRBV27 - - TGTGCCAGCATTCCTTCGGGGGGAGAGGGCTACACCTTC CASIPSGGEGYTF
TRBJ2-7 TRBV28 - - TGTGCCAGCAGTTTGGTGGTAGCCGGCTCCTACGAGCAGTACTTC CASSLVVAGSYEQYF
TRBJ2-3 TRBV7-6 - - TGTGCCAGCAGCTCCAGACCGGCGGCAGATACGCAGTATTTT CASSSRPAADTQYF
TRBJ2-7 TRBV4-3 - - TGCGCCAGCAGCCAAGAAGGGGTCGACAGAGTTAGCTCCTACGAGCAGTACTTC CASSQEGVDRVSSYEQYF
TRBJ1-2 TRBV6-6 TRBD1 - TGTGCCAGCAGTTACCCTTCGACAGGGGGAGGCTACACCTTC CASSYPSTGGGYTF
TRBJ2-3 TRBV30 - - TGTGCCTGGAGTGTACTGGGGGCCCGAACTAGCACAGATACGCAGTATTTT CAWSVLGARTSTDTQYF
TRBJ2-7 TRBV18 - once TGTGCCAGCTCACCAAGTAGTCGCGAGCAGTACTTC CASSPSSREQYF
TRBJ1-1 TRBV5-4 - - TGTGCCAGCAGTTTCGAATGGGGAGGGGAAGCTTTCTTT CASSFEWGGEAFF
TRBJ2-1 TRBV30 TRBD2 once TGTGCCTGGACTACGATAGCGGGGGCCTACAATGAGCAGTTCTTC CAWTTIAGAYNEQFF
TRBJ2-2 TRBV23-1 - - TGCGCCAGCAGTCAAATCAGGGACCCCGGGGAGCTGTTTTTT CASSQIRDPGELFF
TRBJ1-1 TRBV19 TRBD1 few TGTGCCAGCCGCTTCTCGGACAGGGGGAATGAAGCTTTCTTT CASRFSDRGNEAFF
TRBJ2-3 TRBV7-2 - - TGTGCCAGCAGCACCTCCCGCACAGATACGCAGTATTTT CASSTSRTDTQYF
TRBJ2-5 TRBV14 TRBD1 - TGTGCCAGCAGCCAACTTGGACAGGAAGAGACCCAGTACTTC CASSQLGQEETQYF
TRBJ2-5 TRBV18 - once TGTGCCAGCTCCCTACAGAATCAAGAGACCCAGTACTTC CASSLQNQETQYF
TRBJ1-1 TRBV7-9 - - TGTGCCAGCAGCTCCGGTTCGAACACTGAAGCTTTCTTT CASSSGSNTEAFF
TRBJ2-1 TRBV18 - once TGTGCCAGCTCACCACCGGGACGGTCTTACAATGAGCAGTTCTTC CASSPPGRSYNEQFF
TRBJ1-1 TRBV11-3 - - TGTGCCAGCAGCTTAGATGGGACACCGGGGGGTGAAGCTTTCTTT CASSLDGTPGGEAFF
TRBJ2-7 TRBV27 TRBD1 - TGTGCCAGCAGTAGGGACAGATCCTACGAGCAGTACTTC CASSRDRSYEQYF
TRBJ2-1 TRBV9 TRBD2 - TGTGCCAGCAGCGCGAGCGGGAAGACTTACAATGAGCAGTTCTTC CASSASGKTYNEQFF
TRBJ1-2 TRBV5-4 - - TGTGCCAGCAGCTCTAGTTTAGACGGGAGCTATGGCTACACCTTC CASSSSLDGSYGYTF
TRBJ2-5 TRBV2 TRBD1 - TGTGCCAGCAGTTCCAGACAGGGAGTGGTAGAGACCCAGTACTTC CASSSRQGVVETQYF